This passage covers 30 T cell receptor beta chains from one sample sequenced in a study of T-cell reconstitution after alpha-beta-depleted transplantation in children. Preparing the TCRbeta library involved the use of unique molecular identifiers. TCRdb recomputed calls from the PCR reads with MiXCR, one row per CDR3 protein. The sample lists some 290,000 distinct CDR3 sequences, approximately 23% occurring once. Material: PBMCs, mostly from graft donor cells, obtained 180 days after TCRalphabeta/CD19-depleted stem cell transplant. The receptor set was obtained from a male patient younger than 18 who had a stem cell transplant for acute lymphoblastic leukemia, so the T cells may come from the graft donor.

CDR3 region: CASSGRESSYEQYF. The CDR3 region has the DNA TGTGCCAGCTCAGGACGGGAAAGTTCCTACGAGCAGTACTTC. The rearrangement joins TRBV18 to TRBJ2-7, with D possibly being TRBD2 (5 bases). This CDR3 is 14 amino acids long. Between the trimmed V and J ends, which lost 5 bases and 1 base, there was a span of 12 bases. Germline CDR1 reads KGHSH; CDR2 reads LQKENI.

The V call is TRBV20-1, the J call TRBJ1-2; D gene uncertain. There are 13 residues in the CDR3. Deletions cut 1 base from V and 1 base from J, with 7 bases between. Per the germline V gene, CDR1 is DFQATT and CDR2 is SNEGSKA (reference sequence). CDR3 bases: TGCAGTGCTAGAGTCGGCGGTAACTATGGCTACACCTTC. Residues: CSARVGGNYGYTF.

V and J are TRBV12-3 or TRBV12-4 and TRBJ2-2; TRBD2 might be the D (6 bases). The ends were cut back, 3 bases at V and 9 bases at J, with 11 bases in the middle. The CDR3 contains 13 residues. The CDR3: CASSFGGNRELFF. The CDR3 nucleotides are TGTGCCAGCAGTTTTGGGGGGAACAGGGAGCTGTTTTTT.

This chain links TRBV18 with TRBJ2-4; D uncertain. Trimming took 3 bases from V and 3 from J, leaving 6 bases between them. The germline gives CDR1 KGHSH, CDR2 LQKENI. This CDR3 contains 13 residues. The CDR3 sequence is CASSPTNKNIQYF. DNA of the CDR3: TGTGCCAGCTCACCTACGAACAAAAACATTCAGTACTTC.

The chain is built from TRBV11-2 and TRBJ1-5; the match to TRBD1 covers 9 bases. V lost 0 bases to trimming and J lost 0 bases; unmatched junction nucleotides: 18. Per germline, CDR1 SGHAT and CDR2 FQNNGV. This CDR3 region has 22 residues. This CDR3 is CASSLEMGLMDRGNYSNQPQHF. The CDR3 DNA reads as TGTGCCAGCAGCTTAGAAATGGGGTTGATGGACAGGGGTAACTATAGCAATCAGCCCCAGCATTTT.

The CDR3 sequence: CASSQPALLSGANVLTF. CDR3 coding DNA: TGTGCCAGCAGCCAACCGGCACTACTCTCTGGGGCCAACGTCCTGACTTTC. The V gene is TRBV4-2, the J gene TRBJ2-6; D gene unclear. V lost 2 bases and J lost 0, with 11 bases in between. The CDR3 contains 17 residues. The germline gives CDR1 LGHNA, CDR2 YNFKEQ.

This clonotype was picked up a small number of times. The chain recombines TRBV11-2 with TRBJ2-1; weak D call: TRBD2 (5 bases). Germline V gene data show CDR1 as SGHAT and CDR2 as FQNNGV. With 1 base removed from V and 8 bases from J, the gap between germline ends came to 21 bases. The CDR3 is made up of 17 amino acids. The CDR3 region is CASSLAAILEAGDEQFF. Written as DNA, the CDR3 is TGTGCCAGCAGCTTAGCCGCAATCCTCGAGGCGGGCGATGAGCAGTTCTTC.

The chain carries TRBV6-1 and TRBJ1-1; 11 bases are a match to TRBD1. CDR1 MNHNS and CDR2 SASEGT come from the germline V gene. Trimming at V came to 2 bases and at J to 5 bases, leaving 10 bases not matched to a gene. The CDR3 is 17 amino acids. This chain's CDR3 is CASSEPWTGGMGTEAFF. The CDR3 DNA follows: TGTGCCAGCAGTGAACCTTGGACAGGGGGCATGGGAACTGAAGCTTTCTTT.

There are a few counts of this clonotype. The V call is TRBV28, the J call TRBJ2-7, with a weak D call TRBD1 (6 bases). The CDR3 is 15 residues long. Trimming shortened V by 5 bases and J by 0 bases, and 14 bases separated the two germline ends. Germline CDR1 reads MDHEN; CDR2 reads SYDVKM. CDR3: CASSPWTDASYEQYF. Written as DNA, the CDR3 is TGTGCCAGCAGTCCCTGGACAGACGCCTCCTACGAGCAGTACTTC.

This clonotype was found many times. The J gene is TRBJ2-3, the V gene TRBV29-1; the D gene could be TRBD1 or TRBD2 (5 bases each). The V end lost 7 bases, the J end lost 5 bases, and 19 bases lay between the germline ends. CDR3 size: 14 residues. Germline assignment: CDR1 SQVTM and CDR2 ANQGSEA. This CDR3 reads CSASDSLGEDTQYF. The CDR3 coding sequence is TGCAGCGCCTCTGACAGTCTGGGGGAAGATACGCAGTATTTT.

The table lists this clonotype with a few counts. The J gene is TRBJ2-1, the V gene TRBV4-1, with D possibly called TRBD1 or TRBD2 (5 bases each). V lost 7 bases, J lost 5 bases, and 27 bases lay in between. The CDR3 contains 18 residues. Germline-derived CDR1 and CDR2 are MGHRA and YSYEKL. The CDR3 region has the DNA TGCGCCAGCACTCTCATGGGGGAGATTGTAGGAAGTGACAATGAGCAGTTCTTC. This gives the protein CASTLMGEIVGSDNEQFF.

The chain recombines TRBV5-4 with TRBJ2-7; the D gene could be TRBD1 or TRBD2 (5 bases each). The CDR3 spans 15 residues. The germline V and J ends were trimmed by 4 bases and 3 bases, with 17 bases remaining between them. Germline V lookup: CDR1 SGHNT, CDR2 YYREEE (reference sequence). Written as DNA, the CDR3 is TGTGCCAGCAGCGTACCGGGGCCCAGAGGCTACGAGCAGTACTTC. Its translation is CASSVPGPRGYEQYF.

V and J are TRBV7-8 and TRBJ2-4; 12 bases are shared with TRBD1. CDR3 length: 20 residues. Germline V CDR1 and CDR2: SGHVS, FQNEAQ. V was pared by 5 bases and J by 1 base, with 15 bases of the junction left unmatched. The chain's CDR3 is CASSHNGWGQGARAKNIQYF. CDR3 nucleotide sequence: TGTGCCAGCAGCCACAATGGATGGGGACAGGGGGCGAGGGCCAAAAACATTCAGTACTTC. The entire variable domain, with the rest obtained from reference TRBV7-8 and TRBJ2-4, is as follows: GAGVSQSPRYKVAKRGQDVALRCDPISGHVSLFWYQQALGQGPEFLTYFQNEAQLDKSGLPSDRFFAERPEGSVSTLKIQRTQQEDSAVYLCASSHNGWGQGARAKNIQYFGAGTRLSVL.

The chain joins TRBV19 to TRBJ1-5; D possibly corresponds to TRBD1 (5 bases). The CDR3 is 14 amino acids. Looked up from germline, CDR1 is LNHDA and CDR2 is SQIVND (reference sequence). V dropped 5 bases and J dropped 3 bases, with 11 bases sitting between them. In DNA, the CDR3 is TGTGCCAGTAGTTGGGGCCAGCCCAATCAGCCCCAGCATTTT. This sequence encodes CASSWGQPNQPQHF. The entire variable domain, with the rest obtained from reference TRBV19 and TRBJ1-5, is as follows: DGGITQSPKYLFRKEGQNVTLSCEQNLNHDAMYWYRQDPGQGLRLIYYSQIVNDFQKGDIAEGYSVSREKKESFPLTVTSAQKNPTAFYLCASSWGQPNQPQHFGDGTRLSIL.

This clonotype was detected only a few times. The V call is TRBV11-2, the J call TRBJ1-1, with D perhaps TRBD1 (6 bases). The CDR3 extends over 16 amino acids. The ends were cut back, 1 base at V and 0 bases at J, with 12 bases in the middle. The V gene's germline CDR1 is SGHAT and CDR2 FQNNGV. The CDR3 DNA reads TGTGCCAGCAGCTTAGGGTTGGGGGCGCTGAACACTGAAGCTTTCTTT. Translation: CASSLGLGALNTEAFF.

This clonotype has a handful of counts. V gene TRBV7-9 combines with J gene TRBJ2-3, with D unclear. This CDR3 has 15 amino acids. The ends were cut back, 5 bases at V and 2 bases at J, with 14 bases in the middle. Germline V CDR1 and CDR2: SEHNR, FQNEAQ (reference sequence). CDR3 sequence (DNA): TGTGCCAGCAGCCCAACCCCAGTTCCCACAGATACGCAGTATTTT. This sequence encodes CASSPTPVPTDTQYF.

This clonotype was counted ten times or more. The V gene is TRBV5-1, the J gene TRBJ2-3; TRBD2 aligns across 7 bases. The germline CDR1 and CDR2 sequences are SGHRS and YFSETQ. The CDR3 extends over 16 amino acids. J gave up 0 bases and V 0 bases, and 4 bases lay outside the gene matches. CDR3 DNA: TGCGCCAGCAGCTTGGATGGTAGCGGGAGCACAGATACGCAGTATTTT. Translated: CASSLDGSGSTDTQYF. Full variable domain (outside the CDR3, taken from reference TRBV5-1 and TRBJ2-3): KAGVTQTPRYLIKTRGQQVTLSCSPISGHRSVSWYQQTPGQGLQFLFEYFSETQRNKGNFPGRFSGRQFSNSRSEMNVSTLELGDSALYLCASSLDGSGSTDTQYFGPGTRLTVL.

There are a few counts of this clonotype. The chain is built from TRBV4-1 and TRBJ2-3; D may be TRBD1 (6 bases). CDR3 length equals 17 residues. V gave up 4 bases and J gave up 2 bases, with 19 bases separating them. CDR1 is MGHRA, CDR2 YSYEKL, per germline. Here the CDR3 reads CASSLRLGHQNTDTQYF. The CDR3 DNA sequence: TGCGCCAGCAGCCTCCGGCTGGGACACCAAAACACAGATACGCAGTATTTT.

This clonotype occurred many times. The chain carries TRBV5-1 and TRBJ2-3; 11 bases line up with TRBD2. CDR1 and CDR2 (germline): SGHRS, YFSETQ. The J segment lost 11 bases and the V segment lost 6 bases, leaving 2 bases of the junction unmatched. CDR3 size: 11 residues. The CDR3 is CASTGLAEQYF. The CDR3 nucleotides read TGCGCCAGCACGGGACTAGCGGAGCAGTATTTT.

The chain uses TRBV7-3 and TRBJ1-1, with 10 bases aligning to TRBD1. Germline trimming cut 5 bases from V and 1 base from J; bases unmatched to any gene: 4. The CDR3 covers 15 residues. Looked up from germline, CDR1 is SGHTA and CDR2 is FQGTGA. The CDR3 region is CASSPRTGGNTEAFF. The CDR3 bases are TGTGCCAGCAGCCCCCGGACAGGGGGGAACACTGAAGCTTTCTTT.

The V and J genes are TRBV5-1 and TRBJ2-3, with D perhaps TRBD2 (5 bases). The V and J ends lost 2 bases and 4 bases respectively, with 14 bases between them. Per the germline V gene, CDR1 is SGHRS and CDR2 is YFSETQ. CDR3 length: 15 residues. The CDR3 DNA follows: TGCGCCAGCAGCTTTGAGCGGCCCCCCCCAGATACGCAGTATTTT. It yields the protein CASSFERPPPDTQYF.

The chain employs TRBV9 and TRBJ1-1; 8 nucleotides line up with TRBD1. Trimming cost V 2 bases and J 6 bases; bases outside gene matches: 9. The germline V gene has CDR1 SGDLS and CDR2 YYNGEE. CDR3 size: 15 residues. CDR3 DNA: TGTGCCAGCAGCGTCTTACAGGGGGGGGAGGCTGAAGCTTTCTTT. It specifies CASSVLQGGEAEAFF. Combining the CDR3 with reference TRBV9 and TRBJ1-1 gives the whole variable domain DSGVTQTPKHLITATGQRVTLRCSPRSGDLSVYWYQQSLDQGLQFLIQYYNGEERAKGNILERFSAQQFPDLHSELNLSSLELGDSALYFCASSVLQGGEAEAFFGQGTRLTVV.

As for this clonotype: The germline gene is not matched at one end of the junction; a read error may be the cause. The chain employs TRBV7-9 and TRBJ1-2; TRBD1 aligns across 9 bases. Germline V gene lookup returns CDR1 SEHNR and CDR2 FQNEAQ (reference sequence). This CDR3 has 15 amino acids. The CDR3 region has the DNA TGTGCCAGCAGCCCCAACCGGGACAGGGACCATGGCGACACCTTC. Translation gives CASSPNRDRDHGDTF.

This chain joins TRBV7-7 and TRBJ1-2, with D unclear. Germline V CDR1 and CDR2: SSHAT, FNYEAQ (reference sequence). The length of the CDR3 is 14 residues. Trimming pared 1 base from V and 4 bases from J, leaving 10 bases between. CDR3 sequence reads: CASSLGPLGYGYTF. In nucleotides, the CDR3 is TGTGCCAGCAGCTTAGGGCCCCTCGGCTATGGCTACACCTTC.

The chain uses TRBV6-1 and TRBJ2-7; TRBD2 agrees at 8 bases. The CDR3 is 14 residues long. Looked up from germline, CDR1 is MNHNS and CDR2 is SASEGT. The V segment lost 5 bases and the J segment 6 bases; nucleotides outside the gene matches: 9. In DNA, the CDR3 is TGTGCCAGCAGTCGACGCCGGGAGGGGCTCGAGCAGTACTTC. It specifies CASSRRREGLEQYF.

CDR3 nucleotides: TGTGCCAGCAGCCAAGGGCCCAGCCAACTCAATCAGCCCCAGCATTTT. Translation gives CASSQGPSQLNQPQHF. The chain combines TRBV3-1 with TRBJ1-5; D is uncertain. The germline gives CDR1 LGHDT, CDR2 YNNKEL (reference sequence). This CDR3 is built from 16 residues. V lost 1 base and J lost 3, with 13 bases in between.

V usage is TRBV7-2 and J usage is TRBJ1-3, with D perhaps TRBD1 (6 bases). The V and J ends lost 1 base and 2 bases respectively, with 6 bases between them. Germline loops: CDR1 SGHTA, CDR2 FQGNSA. The CDR3 has 14 residues. Here the CDR3 reads CASSLGGPGNTIYF. The CDR3 nucleotides read TGTGCCAGCAGCTTAGGGGGGCCTGGAAACACCATATATTTT.

The genes are TRBV6-1 and TRBJ2-6, with 7 bases matching TRBD1. The CDR3 totals 18 residues. The V and J ends lost 2 bases and 4 bases, in that order; junction bases with no gene match: 11. Germline V gives CDR1 MNHNS, CDR2 SASEGT. The CDR3 loop reads CASSEFGSRGNGANVLTF. The CDR3 DNA is TGTGCCAGCAGTGAATTTGGGTCCAGGGGGAACGGGGCCAACGTCCTGACTTTC.

The chain is built from TRBV29-1 and TRBJ1-4; a weak D match, TRBD1 (5 bases). Per germline, CDR1 SQVTM and CDR2 ANQGSEA. The CDR3 contains 14 residues. Trimming shortened V by 5 bases and J by 3 bases, and 13 bases separated the two germline ends. CDR3 residues: CSVQRTRPNEKLFF. CDR3 coding DNA: TGCAGCGTTCAAAGGACACGGCCTAATGAAAAACTGTTTTTT.

V usage is TRBV7-9 and J usage is TRBJ2-5; weak D call: TRBD2 (6 bases). V was cut by 1 base and J by 7 bases, with 16 bases left in between. CDR1 SEHNR and CDR2 FQNEAQ come from the germline V gene (reference sequence). The CDR3 sequence is 15 residues long. The CDR3 DNA reads TGTGCCAGCAGCTTAGGAGTGGGACTTGAGGGGACCCAGTACTTC. Its protein product is CASSLGVGLEGTQYF.